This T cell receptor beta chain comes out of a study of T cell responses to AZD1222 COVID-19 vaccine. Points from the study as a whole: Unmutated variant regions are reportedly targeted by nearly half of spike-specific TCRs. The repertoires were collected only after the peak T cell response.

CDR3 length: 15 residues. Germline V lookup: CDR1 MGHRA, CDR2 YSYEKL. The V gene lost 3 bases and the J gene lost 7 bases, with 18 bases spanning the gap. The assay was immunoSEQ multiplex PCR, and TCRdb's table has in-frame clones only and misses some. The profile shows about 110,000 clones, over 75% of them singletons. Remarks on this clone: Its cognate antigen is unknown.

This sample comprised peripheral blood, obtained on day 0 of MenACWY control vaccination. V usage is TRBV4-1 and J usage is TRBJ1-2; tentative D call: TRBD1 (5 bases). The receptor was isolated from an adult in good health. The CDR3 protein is CASSHPGGVRRGYTF. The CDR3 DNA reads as TGCGCCAGCAGCCACCCGGGGGGGGTACGGCGTGGCTACACCTTC.